The following is a TCR beta chain sequence with its context. The data originate from a study of neoadjuvant anti-PD-1 for oral cavity cancer. Study background: Nivolumab at 3 mg/kg was mostly given biweekly, three to four doses, pre-surgery.

Generated by immunoSEQ multiplex PCR, the TCRdb table keeps only in-frame clones and is missing some. Of roughly 13,000 clones listed, roughly four fifths are singletons. Time point in this sample: after neoadjuvant nivolumab, at surgical resection. This CDR3 comprises 15 residues. CDR1 and CDR2 (germline): SNHLY, FYNNEI. Trimming at V came to 2 bases and at J to 4 bases, leaving 3 bases not matched to a gene. The sample was PBMCs, taken after nivolumab (anti-PD-1) treatment. The rearrangement joins TRBV2 to TRBJ2-1; the match to TRBD2 covers 9 bases. The TCR originated in a person between 40 and 85 years old with oral cavity squamous cell carcinoma. This CDR3 is CASSEYSGGYNEQFF. DNA for the CDR3: TGTGCCAGCAGTGAATATAGCGGGGGTTACAATGAGCAGTTCTTC.